The rows below give T cell receptor beta chains drawn from one sample of a study of blood T cells in healthy people across ages. TCRdb reanalysed the 5' RACE reads using MiXCR and keeps one entry per CDR3 protein. The sample holds over 950,000 distinct CDR3 sequences, 51% seen once. Sequenced input: blood. The receptors originated from a woman aged 55 to 70 in good health. The CDR3 runs from the conserved cysteine through the conserved F or W. The D gene is left open where the match is weak. Clone size is not always given. Where it is, it says once, few, many or a class for expanded clones.

TRBV20-1	TRBJ2-1	TRBD1	few	CSARTGKGTNEQFF	TGCAGTGCTAGGACAGGGAAGGGGACCAATGAGCAGTTCTTC
TRBV28	TRBJ1-2	-	-	CASRVAGARGYTF	TGTGCCAGCAGAGTGGCAGGGGCTCGTGGCTACACCTTC
TRBV18	TRBJ2-1	TRBD2	-	CASSPTLAGVTNEQFF	TGTGCCAGCTCACCAACCCTAGCGGGAGTTACGAATGAGCAGTTCTTC
TRBV12-3/TRBV12-4	TRBJ1-5	-	-	CASSPEDAGGNQPQHF	TGTGCCAGCAGCCCGGAGGATGCCGGGGGCAATCAGCCCCAGCATTTT
TRBV20-1	TRBJ2-7	TRBD2	-	CSALAGEDYEQYF	TGCAGTGCTCTAGCGGGAGAGGACTACGAGCAGTACTTC
TRBV12-3/TRBV12-4	TRBJ2-1	-	few	CASSHYDEQFF	TGTGCCAGCTCCCATTACGATGAGCAGTTCTTC
TRBV4-1	TRBJ2-1	TRBD2	-	CASSQGPSGSGYNEQFF	TGCGCCAGCAGCCAAGGGCCTAGCGGGAGTGGATACAATGAGCAGTTCTTC
TRBV20-1	TRBJ2-5	-	-	CSARDTGAGYEQYF	TGCAGTGCTAGAGATACCGGGGCTGGCTATGAGCAGTACTTC
TRBV4-1	TRBJ1-5	TRBD1	few	CASSQYDRGDQPQHF	TGCGCCAGCAGCCAGTACGACAGGGGAGATCAGCCCCAGCATTTT
TRBV7-6	TRBJ2-7	TRBD2	few	CASSLGVAGPNYYEQYF	TGTGCCAGCAGCTTAGGAGTAGCGGGACCGAACTACTACGAGCAGTACTTC
TRBV7-9	TRBJ2-5	TRBD2	few	CASSLLAALETQYF	TGTGCCAGCAGCCTACTAGCGGCCTTAGAGACCCAGTACTTC
TRBV28	TRBJ2-7	TRBD2	-	CASSLGTGHLGSGGSSYEQYF	TGTGCCAGCAGTTTGGGGACAGGCCACTTGGGTAGCGGGGGGAGCTCCTACGAGCAGTACTTC
TRBV7-9	TRBJ1-2	TRBD1	many	CASSFAGGNGYTF	TGTGCCAGCAGCTTTGCAGGGGGCAATGGCTACACCTTC
TRBV29-1	TRBJ2-3	TRBD2	-	CSASGTSGSTDTQYF	TGCAGCGCATCCGGGACTAGCGGGAGCACAGATACGCAGTATTTT
TRBV2	TRBJ2-7	TRBD2	few	CASRDYSGNEQYF	TGTGCCAGCAGAGACTATAGCGGGAACGAGCAGTACTTC
TRBV29-1	TRBJ2-1	-	few	CSVETGVSYNEQFF	TGCAGCGTTGAAACCGGGGTCTCCTACAATGAGCAGTTCTTC
TRBV19	TRBJ2-6	-	-	CASSIGYGANVLTF	TGTGCCAGTAGTATAGGGTACGGGGCCAACGTCCTGACTTTC
TRBV7-6	TRBJ2-3	TRBD2	-	CASSPHMLADTDTQYF	TGTGCCAGCAGCCCCCATATGCTAGCGGACACAGATACGCAGTATTTT
TRBV28	TRBJ1-2	TRBD1	-	CASLGPPKHPDRVYYGYTF	TGTGCCAGCTTGGGACCTCCGAAACACCCGGACAGGGTTTACTATGGCTACACCTTC
TRBV5-5	TRBJ1-4	-	-	CASSLRSPRESNEKLFF	TGTGCCAGCAGCTTGCGGTCGCCCAGGGAGTCTAATGAAAAACTGTTTTTT
TRBV7-9	TRBJ1-6	TRBD1	few	CASSFGVTRDRNNSPLHF	TGTGCCAGCAGCTTTGGGGTCACTCGGGACAGAAATAATTCACCCCTCCACTTT
TRBV19	TRBJ2-5	-	-	CASSIGTDYPTQYF	TGTGCCAGTAGTATAGGTACAGATTACCCGACCCAGTACTTC
TRBV12-3/TRBV12-4	TRBJ1-5	-	-	CASSLGGGRAHQPQHF	TGTGCCAGCAGTCTTGGGGGGGGTAGGGCGCATCAGCCCCAGCATTTT
TRBV29-1	TRBJ2-7	TRBD2	few	CSVTSVSYEQYF	TGCAGCGTTACTAGCGTTTCCTACGAGCAGTACTTC
TRBV10-3	TRBJ2-7	TRBD2	-	CAIRQGLAVYEQYF	TGTGCCATCAGGCAGGGACTAGCGGTTTACGAGCAGTACTTC